These 21 T cell receptor beta chains originate from one sample sequenced in a study of a mutant IDH1 vaccine in newly diagnosed glioma. Sequencing was performed with immunoSEQ multiplex PCR; in TCRdb, only in-frame clones are kept and a portion is missing. The table lists 50,000 to 70,000 clones, 70% to 90% of them singletons. Their recognized antigens are unknown. The time point: week 35, safety follow-up. With topical imiquimod, each dose of the vaccine consisted of 300 ug of mutant IDH1 20-mer peptide. The sequencing used PBMCs, collected from a glioma patient whose treatment included an IDH1 peptide vaccine. Receptors originate from a man aged 40-55 years with glioma.

Here the CDR3 DNA reads TGCGCCAGCAAAAGGGCAGCGGGCCTCTACAATGAGCAGTTCTTC. It is translated as CASKRAAGLYNEQFF. The J gene is TRBJ2-1, the V gene TRBV5-1; tentatively, D is TRBD2 (6 bases). In germline, CDR1 is SGHRS, CDR2 YFSETQ. This CDR3 comprises 15 residues. V lost 6 bases and J lost 3, with 16 bases in between.

The chain joins TRBV19 to TRBJ2-1; D unclear. V dropped 2 bases and J dropped 6 bases, with 17 bases sitting between them. The CDR3 has 16 residues. CDR1 is LNHDA and CDR2 is SQIVND in the germline V gene (reference sequence). CDR3 region: CASSIPSRAGGNEQFF. The CDR3 coding sequence is TGTGCCAGTAGTATACCCAGCCGGGCCGGCGGCAATGAGCAGTTCTTC. Combining the CDR3 with reference TRBV19 and TRBJ2-1 gives the whole variable domain DGGITQSPKYLFRKEGQNVTLSCEQNLNHDAMYWYRQDPGQGLRLIYYSQIVNDFQKGDIAEGYSVSREKKESFPLTVTSAQKNPTAFYLCASSIPSRAGGNEQFFGPGTRLTVL.

V gene TRBV6-5 combines with J gene TRBJ1-2; D gene uncertain. Trimming removed 0 bases from V and 2 bases from J, with 10 bases in between. The CDR3 consists of 15 residues. Germline-derived CDR1 and CDR2 are MNHEY and SVGAGI. The CDR3 spells CASSYSWSSNYGYTF. The CDR3 DNA sequence: TGTGCCAGCAGTTACTCATGGTCCTCAAACTATGGCTACACCTTC.

In DNA, the CDR3 is TGTGCCCGTCGGGACAGTGGGGGTAAAGAGACCCAGTACTTC. Translation gives CARRDSGGKETQYF. V gene TRBV6-6 combines with J gene TRBJ2-5; 7 bases are a match to TRBD1. V was pared by 11 bases and J by 3 bases, with 12 bases of the junction left unmatched. Germline assignment: CDR1 MNHNY and CDR2 SVGAGI (reference sequence). CDR3 length: 14 amino acids.

The chain joins TRBV18 to TRBJ2-7; possible D gene TRBD1, 5 bases. Germline CDR1 and CDR2: KGHSH and LQKENI. Trimming cost V 3 bases and J 0 bases, with 9 bases left between them. The CDR3 runs to 14 residues. CDR3 loop: CASSPQGSSYEQYF. In DNA, the CDR3 is TGTGCCAGCTCACCCCAGGGTAGCTCCTACGAGCAGTACTTC.

V is TRBV14 and J is TRBJ1-2, with D maybe TRBD1 (5 bases). Germline V CDR1 and CDR2: SGHDN, FVKESK. The CDR3 contains 17 residues. With 0 bases removed from V and 3 bases from J, the gap between germline ends came to 17 bases. The CDR3 DNA reads as TGTGCCAGCAGCCAAGACTATGGGGGGGTTGGGGACTATGGCTACACCTTC. Its protein is CASSQDYGGVGDYGYTF. The whole variable domain, filled in from reference TRBV14 and TRBJ1-2, reads EAGVTQFPSHSVIEKGQTVTLRCDPISGHDNLYWYRRVMGKEIKFLLHFVKESKQDESGMPNNRFLAERTGGTYSTLKVQPAELEDSGVYFCASSQDYGGVGDYGYTFGSGTRLTVV.

The genes are TRBV10-1 and TRBJ2-1; the D is unclear. This CDR3 region has 13 residues. Trimming left V 4 bases short and J 7 bases short, with 11 bases between. In germline, CDR1 is WNHNN, CDR2 SYGVQD (reference sequence). The CDR3 DNA follows: TGCGCCAGCAGTGTGTTAGGTACAAATGAGCAGTTCTTC. This encodes CASSVLGTNEQFF.

The chain couples TRBV12-5 to TRBJ2-7; the match to TRBD1 covers 11 bases. CDR1 and CDR2 from the germline V gene are LGHNT and FRNRAP. The trim removed 6 bases at V and 2 bases at J, leaving 6 bases unmatched. This CDR3 region has 15 residues. The CDR3 loop is CASGNPGQGAYEQYF. The CDR3, as DNA: TGTGCTAGTGGGAATCCGGGACAGGGGGCCTACGAGCAGTACTTC.

The rearrangement uses TRBV7-8 and TRBJ2-7; D assignment may be TRBD1 or TRBD2 (6 bases each). There are 13 residues in the CDR3. V lost 5 bases and J 4 bases, leaving 12 bases between the germline ends. Per the germline V gene, CDR1 is SGHVS and CDR2 is FQNEAQ. CDR3 loop: CASSATGAYEQYF. The CDR3 DNA is TGTGCCAGCAGCGCTACGGGGGCGTACGAGCAGTACTTC.

The chain carries TRBV2 and TRBJ1-2; the match to TRBD1 covers 10 bases. Germline trimming cut 6 bases from V and 4 bases from J; bases unmatched to any gene: 5. The CDR3 runs to 14 residues. Looked up from germline, CDR1 is SNHLY and CDR2 is FYNNEI. The CDR3 region is CASSQTGGAYGYTF. DNA for the CDR3: TGTGCCAGCAGCCAGACAGGGGGCGCCTATGGCTACACCTTC.

This sequence joins TRBV15 and TRBJ2-3; 10 bases are a match to TRBD1. J gave up 2 bases and V 5 bases, and 7 bases lay outside the gene matches. Germline loops: CDR1 LNHNV, CDR2 YYDKDF (reference sequence). This CDR3 contains 16 residues. CDR3 protein: CATSARDRGPTDTQYF. Written as DNA, the CDR3 is TGTGCCACCAGCGCTCGAGACAGGGGGCCCACAGATACGCAGTATTTT. The full variable domain, completed using reference TRBV15 and TRBJ2-3, is DAMVIQNPRYQVTQFGKPVTLSCSQTLNHNVMYWYQQKSSQAPKLLFHYYDKDFNNEADTPDNFQSRRPNTSFCFLDIRSPGLGDTAMYLCATSARDRGPTDTQYFGPGTRLTVL.

The V gene is TRBV7-2, the J gene TRBJ2-1; 11 nucleotides align to TRBD2. CDR3 length: 14 residues. Germline V lookup: CDR1 SGHTA, CDR2 FQGNSA. J lost 7 bases, V lost 8 bases, and 7 bases had no gene match. The CDR3 nucleotides read TGTGCCAGCCGCTGGACTAGCGGGCAGAATGAGCAGTTCTTC. Amino acid sequence: CASRWTSGQNEQFF. The variable domain in full, with the rest retrieved from reference TRBV7-2 and TRBJ2-1, is GAGVSQSPSNKVTEKGKDVELRCDPISGHTALYWYRQSLGQGLEFLIYFQGNSAPDKSGLPSDRFSAERTGGSVSTLTIQRTQQEDSAVYLCASRWTSGQNEQFFGPGTRLTVL.

The chain couples TRBV18 to TRBJ2-1; 7 nucleotides agree with TRBD2. V lost 3 bases, J lost 3 bases, and 2 bases stayed unmatched. The CDR3 contains 14 residues. CDR1 and CDR2 (germline): KGHSH, LQKENI. CDR3 protein: CASSPREGYNEQFF. For the CDR3, the DNA is TGTGCCAGCTCACCGAGGGAGGGCTACAATGAGCAGTTCTTC.

This clone was seen more than once but under ten times. The V gene is TRBV4-1, the J gene TRBJ1-3, with D unresolved. Germline CDR1 MGHRA, CDR2 YSYEKL. The CDR3 consists of 16 residues. Deletions cut 0 bases from V and 0 bases from J, with 9 bases between. CDR3 residues: CASSQDRQSSGNTIYF. Here the CDR3 DNA reads TGCGCCAGCAGCCAAGATCGGCAGAGCTCTGGAAACACCATATATTTT.

V and J are TRBV5-1 and TRBJ2-7; possibly TRBD2 for D (6 bases). The CDR3 runs 17 residues. Germline-derived CDR1 and CDR2 are SGHRS and YFSETQ. Deletions cut 4 bases from V and 4 bases from J, with 24 bases between. CDR3 coding DNA: TGCGCCAGCAGCCACCAAAAAGTACAGGAGGGATATTACGAGCAGTACTTC. Translating gives CASSHQKVQEGYYEQYF.

The chain employs TRBV20-1 and TRBJ2-7; D gene uncertain. Germline CDR1 and CDR2: DFQATT and SNEGSKA (reference sequence). V was pared by 6 bases and J by 6 bases, with 9 bases between. This CDR3 spans 10 amino acids. The CDR3 is CSAPNREQYF. CDR3 nucleotides: TGCAGTGCCCCGAATCGCGAGCAGTACTTC.

The rearrangement joins TRBV7-8 to TRBJ2-7, with D possibly matching TRBD1 (6 bases). Germline CDR1 and CDR2: SGHVS and FQNEAQ. The CDR3 totals 14 residues. Trimming left V 1 base short and J 0 bases short, with 7 bases between. CDR3 nucleotides: TGTGCCAGCAGCTTAGGGGGGCCCTCCTACGAGCAGTACTTC. Its protein product is CASSLGGPSYEQYF.

The rearrangement joins TRBV28 to TRBJ2-7; D ambiguous. The germline gives CDR1 MDHEN, CDR2 SYDVKM. Trimming removed 7 bases from V and 1 base from J, with 11 bases in between. The CDR3 covers 13 residues. CDR3 sequence reads: CASTIGLSYEQYF. The DNA for the CDR3 is TGTGCCAGCACAATCGGCCTTTCCTACGAGCAGTACTTC.

The V call is TRBV29-1, the J call TRBJ1-1; D unresolved. Germline-derived CDR1 and CDR2 are SQVTM and ANQGSEA. V dropped 4 bases and J dropped 6 bases, with 6 bases sitting between them. CDR3 length equals 10 residues. CDR3 sequence reads: CSVGPPEAFF. In DNA, the CDR3 is TGCAGCGTTGGTCCGCCTGAAGCTTTCTTT.

This rearrangement joins TRBV5-1 to TRBJ2-6; the D gene is possibly TRBD1 (6 bases). The V gene's germline CDR1 is SGHRS and CDR2 YFSETQ. V was pared by 7 bases and J by 2 bases, with 16 bases between. The CDR3 covers 16 residues. The CDR3 loop is CASGGQSAAGANVLTF. In DNA form, the CDR3 reads TGCGCCAGCGGAGGACAGTCAGCTGCTGGGGCCAACGTCCTGACTTTC.

The gene calls are TRBV18 and TRBJ1-1; a weak D match, TRBD1 (5 bases). V dropped 3 bases and J dropped 4 bases, with 9 bases sitting between them. There are 13 residues in the CDR3. From germline, CDR1 is KGHSH and CDR2 LQKENI. CDR3 nucleotides: TGTGCCAGCTCACCGAGGGACGGCACTGAAGCTTTCTTT. Its translation is CASSPRDGTEAFF.